The 12 T cell receptor beta chains reported below all come from one sample, sequenced in a study of tumor and adjacent non-tumor tissue in lung cancer. No cell sorting was done before RNA was extracted from the tissue. A modified ARM-PCR protocol with three rounds of nested PCR amplified TCRbeta. TCRdb re-analysed the multiplex PCR reads in MiXCR, keeping a single row per CDR3 protein. The sample lists under 100,000 distinct CDR3 sequences, nearly 70% seen once, with 10% to 15% in the top ten. Material for sequencing was lung tumor tissue. These receptor sequences come from a woman aged 70 to 79 with non-small cell lung cancer.

This clonotype was seen a handful of times. A read error may produce the germline difference seen at one junction end. The gene calls are TRBV29-1 and TRBJ1-5; no clear D. This CDR3 is 13 amino acids long. Germline CDR1 reads SQVTM; CDR2 reads ANQGSEA. The CDR3 bases are TGCAGCGTTGAAGAGGGGAGCTATCAGCCCCAACATTTT. Amino acid sequence: CSVEEGSYQPQHF.

There are many counts of this clonotype. A much larger clone differs from this one at a single base, so this may be a read error. Here the CDR3 reads CASNIPGRQETQYF. The CDR3 DNA reads TGTGCCAGCAATATTCCTGGGCGGCAAGAGACCCAGTACTTC. The V gene is TRBV12-3 or TRBV12-4, the J gene TRBJ2-5; D is unresolved. The CDR3 has 14 residues. Trimming took off 7 bases at V and 2 bases at J, with 14 bases between the two ends.

This clonotype was seen just once. Its ends do not fully match the called genes, so a read error is possible. The rearrangement uses TRBV29-1 and TRBJ1-1, with D possibly TRBD1 on 6 matching bases. The CDR3 length is 13 residues. The V gene's germline CDR1 is SQVTM and CDR2 ANQGSEA. In DNA, the CDR3 is TGTAGGGTCGGAGACAAGGAAGGAAGGGGGGCTTTCTTT. Translating gives CRVGDKEGRGAFF.

With regard to this clonotype: At one end, the junction sequence differs from germline, possibly due to a read error. This chain links TRBV29-1 with TRBJ1-2; D gene ambiguous. Germline CDR1 and CDR2: SQVTM and ANQGSEA. The CDR3 spans 13 residues. In nucleotides, the CDR3 is TGCAGCGCCGCGACATCGAATAACAATGGCTACACCTTC. It specifies CSAATSNNNGYTF.

About this clonotype itself: The conserved phenylalanine or tryptophan is not found at the CDR3 terminus, so this likely reflects a read error. Because the CDR3's place on the DNA is in doubt, the DNA is left out and the CDR3 is given as listed by TCRdb. The chain joins TRBV4-1 to TRBJ1-5. CDR1 is MGHRA and CDR2 is YSYEKL in the germline V gene. A total of 14 residues make up the CDR3, ends included. CDR3: CASSQVEDNQPQHS.

In this sample, this clonotype is large. The rearrangement links TRBV4-1 to TRBJ1-2, with D perhaps matching TRBD1 (5 bases). The V end was cut by 0 bases, the J end by 13 bases, with 9 bases between. The germline V gene encodes CDR1 MGHRA and CDR2 YSYEKL. The CDR3 spans 11 residues. The CDR3 DNA sequence: TGCGCCAGCAGCCAAGAGGGACGGGGCACCTTC. This gives the protein CASSQEGRGTF.

Note on this clonotype: The junction departs from germline at one end; a sequencing error may be responsible. CDR3 sequence: CASSWGLAGGNDEKFF. The CDR3 region has the DNA TGTGCCAGCAGCTGGGGACTAGCGGGAGGCAACGATGAGAAGTTCTTC. The gene calls are TRBV7-9 and TRBJ2-1; TRBD2 agrees at 15 bases. CDR1 and CDR2 from the germline V gene are SEHNR and FQNEAQ (reference sequence). The CDR3 runs 16 residues.

Points on this clonotype: Relative to the germline gene, one junction end is altered; a read error may explain this. The genes are TRBV6-6 and TRBJ2-1; unclear D gene. Per the germline V gene, CDR1 is MNHNY and CDR2 is SVGAGI (reference sequence). The CDR3 is 13 amino acids. The chain's CDR3 is CASSYLRGYEQFF. In nucleotides, the CDR3 is TGTGCCAGCAGTTACTTGAGAGGCTATGAGCAGTTCTTT.

This clonotype occurred many times. The rearrangement joins TRBV6-1 to TRBJ1-5; D is uncertain. Trimming left V 0 bases short and J 2 bases short, with 11 bases between. The CDR3 is 16 residues long. Germline CDR1 MNHNS, CDR2 SASEGT. The DNA for the CDR3 is TGTGCCAGCAGTGAAGCATGGGGAGAAGGCAATCAGCCCCAGCATTTT. Amino acid sequence: CASSEAWGEGNQPQHF.

In the case of this clonotype: One junction end disagrees with the germline gene, perhaps due to a read error. The DNA of the CDR3 is TGTGCCATCAGTAATGTATCGGCGGGGGGATACGAGCAGTACTTC. Protein sequence: CAISNVSAGGYEQYF. The V and J genes are TRBV6-1 and TRBJ2-7; 8 bases fit TRBD2. The CDR3 extends over 15 amino acids. Germline values: CDR1 MNHNS, CDR2 SASEGT.

Comment on this clonotype: A much larger clone differs from this one at a single base, so this may be a read error. Likely a read error: the CDR3 ends without its conserved phenylalanine or tryptophan. The rearrangement uses TRBV28 and TRBJ2-7, with 9 bases aligning to TRBD2. From germline, CDR1 is MDHEN and CDR2 SYDVKM. The CDR3 is 13 residues long. V shed 10 bases, J shed 5 bases, and the junction held 9 bases outside the gene matches. The CDR3 DNA is TGTGCCACCTCTAGCGGGGCCTTCGACGAGCAGTACATC. It is translated as CATSSGAFDEQYI.

This clonotype was observed a few times. A read error is possible here, since a much larger clone lies one base away. The chain has TRBV6-5 and TRBJ2-5; the match to TRBD2 covers 8 bases. Per the germline V gene, CDR1 is MNHEY and CDR2 is SVGAGI. The junction had 15 bases not matched to a gene; V was cut back by 0 bases and J by 9 bases. This CDR3 contains 17 residues. In nucleotides, the CDR3 is TGTGCCAGCAGTTACTCGCCCGTTAGCGGGGTGGGGGAGGCCCAGTACTTC. This translates into CASSYSPVSGVGEAQYF.